The clone carrying this TCR beta chain came up a few times. Its antigen is still unknown. TCRdb recomputed calls from the PCR reads with MiXCR, one row per CDR3 protein. The sample records around 14,000 distinct CDR3 sequences, 65% to 70% being singletons. The sample is drawn from a study of vaccination and CD4 T cells after COVID-19. Across the whole study: Convalescent patients were SARS-CoV-2 positive by nasal swab PCR; about nine mild, one severe.

Positive PCR dates covered March to December 2020, before US Alpha, Beta and Delta variants. Findings and caveats of the study: In convalescent patients, 304 of 307 vaccine-specific clones were mono-reactive for SARS-CoV-2 spike.

Sequences were derived from CD4+ T cells from blood, sampled after SARS-CoV-2 vaccination. The clonotype comes from a human donor who had recovered from COVID-19.

The CDR3 bases are TGTGCCAGCAGCCCAGGATGGTCCTACGAGCAGTACTTC. Residues: CASSPGWSYEQYF. The chain combines TRBV7-2 with TRBJ2-7; no clear D. The CDR3 is 13 amino acids. Trimming removed 5 bases from V and 1 base from J, with 9 bases in between. Germline-derived CDR1 and CDR2 are SGHTA and FQGNSA.